This TCR beta chain was sequenced during a study of blood T cell repertoires in COVID-19. About the study: From the United States, Italy and Spain came samples of acute and convalescent COVID-19.

This clone has more than one count but fewer than ten. Clones were sequenced by immunoSEQ multiplex PCR, and TCRdb holds only the in-frame ones, with some missing. The sample includes approximately 170,000 clones, approximately 79% seen only once; the top ten take 2.5% to 3.5%. V was pared by 5 bases and J by 8 bases, with 4 bases of the junction left unmatched. CDR1 LNHDA and CDR2 SQIVND come from the germline V gene (reference sequence). This CDR3 has 13 residues. Sequencing input: peripheral blood. The TCR comes from a woman aged 80 or over with acute or convalescent COVID-19. The chain carries TRBV19 and TRBJ1-2; 11 bases agree with TRBD1. CDR3 residues: CASSGQGARGYTF. CDR3 coding DNA: TGTGCCAGTAGTGGACAGGGGGCACGAGGCTACACCTTC.